The clone carrying this TCR beta chain appeared a few times. Its matching antigen is unknown. One junction end disagrees with the germline gene, perhaps due to a read error. The authors amplified TCR beta CDR3 regions from RNA transcripts. An initial RT-PCR round employing HTBI primers preceded a second-round multiplex PCR. MiXCR was run by TCRdb on the multiplex PCR reads, yielding one entry per CDR3 protein. This repertoire shows some 380,000 distinct CDR3 sequences, approximately 15% found once; its top ten account for 5.5% to 7%. Germline V gene lookup returns CDR1 SGHRS and CDR2 YFSETQ. This CDR3 spans 18 amino acids. This specimen comes from a study of Graves' ophthalmopathy and Graves' hyperthyroidism. Regarding the study as a whole: The model flagged ophthalmopathy progression at 70% to 71% sensitivity and around 72% specificity.

Stable hyperthyroidism denotes an absence of ophthalmopathy throughout 18 months of follow-up. Patients were diagnosed from clinical symptoms, serum thyroxine, TRAb, thyroid ultrasound and orbital computed tomography. Sample: peripheral blood. The TCR originated in a woman aged 18 to 35 with stable Graves' hyperthyroidism. The chain combines TRBV5-1 with TRBJ2-4; 8 nucleotides align to TRBD1. CDR3 sequence: CASSLGTGLARAKNIKYF. CDR3 DNA: TGCGCCAGCAGCTTGGGGACAGGGCTAGCGAGAGCCAAAAACATTAAGTACTTC.